Below, 25 T cell receptor beta chains from the same sample are listed, as sequenced in a study of cytomegalovirus exposure and HLA in healthy donors. This PCR relied on a set of 60 Vbeta primers and 13 Jbeta primers. Repertoires were generated with immunoSEQ multiplex PCR, while TCRdb's copy carries only in-frame clones and drops some. The sample holds under 200,000 clones; over 75% are singletons and the top ten take approximately 0.47%. What was sequenced was PBMCs. The receptors shown here come from a woman aged 45-65 years in good health and CMV-seronegative.

The V gene is TRBV11-3, the J gene TRBJ2-5, with TRBD1 as a possible D gene (6 bases). V lost 4 bases and J lost 7, with 13 bases in between. Germline-derived CDR1 and CDR2 are SGHNT and YENEEA. The CDR3 has 13 residues. CDR3 protein: CASSSTGIGTQYF. The CDR3 DNA reads TGTGCCAGCAGCTCTACAGGGATCGGGACCCAGTACTTC.

The V call is TRBV20-1, the J call TRBJ2-1, with a tentative D call TRBD2 (6 bases). V lost 6 bases to trimming and J lost 6 bases, with 9 bases between them. The CDR3 totals 11 residues. Germline CDR1 DFQATT, CDR2 SNEGSKA (reference sequence). CDR3 sequence (DNA): TGCAGTGCCACACTAGCCAATGAGCAGTTCTTC. It is translated as CSATLANEQFF.

The chain couples TRBV5-1 to TRBJ2-3, with D perhaps TRBD2 (5 bases). The CDR3 contains 14 residues. Per germline, CDR1 SGHRS and CDR2 YFSETQ. Trimming took off 4 bases at V and 2 bases at J, with 11 bases between the two ends. For the CDR3, the DNA is TGCGCCAGCAGCCGGAACGGGGTCACAGATACGCAGTATTTT. This sequence encodes CASSRNGVTDTQYF.

The gene calls are TRBV7-3 and TRBJ2-3; no clear D gene. Deletions cut 1 base from V and 0 bases from J, with 14 bases between. Per germline, CDR1 SGHTA and CDR2 FQGTGA. The CDR3 is 17 residues long. CDR3 loop: CASSLMVLPGSTDTQYF. CDR3 nucleotides: TGTGCCAGCAGCTTAATGGTCCTCCCCGGTAGCACAGATACGCAGTATTTT.

This chain uses TRBV7-6 with TRBJ2-2, with 11 positions matching TRBD1. From germline, CDR1 is SGHVS and CDR2 FNYEAQ. This CDR3 has 16 residues. Trimming cost V 3 bases and J 4 bases; bases outside gene matches: 4. Here the CDR3 reads CASSFTGTGGTGELFF. CDR3 sequence (DNA): TGTGCCAGCAGCTTTACCGGGACAGGGGGCACCGGGGAGCTGTTTTTT.

The gene calls are TRBV15 and TRBJ2-5; D might be TRBD1 (5 bases). The CDR3 length is 13 residues. The V end lost 5 bases, the J end lost 5 bases, and 12 bases lay between the germline ends. Germline loops: CDR1 LNHNV, CDR2 YYDKDF (reference sequence). CDR3 sequence reads: CATSAQGQETQYF. For the CDR3, the DNA is TGTGCCACCAGCGCCCAGGGTCAGGAGACCCAGTACTTC.

The chain links TRBV7-2 to TRBJ2-7; 9 bases are shared with TRBD1. The CDR3 is 14 amino acids. V was pared by 7 bases and J by 2 bases, with 6 bases of the junction left unmatched. Per the germline V gene, CDR1 is SGHTA and CDR2 is FQGNSA. CDR3: CASTADRGAYEQYF. CDR3 coding DNA: TGTGCCAGCACCGCGGACAGGGGTGCCTACGAGCAGTACTTC.

This clone was detected once. The rearrangement joins TRBV7-8 to TRBJ1-6; D ambiguous. V gave up 3 bases and J gave up 10 bases, with 13 bases separating them. The CDR3 is 14 residues long. Looked up from germline, CDR1 is SGHVS and CDR2 is FQNEAQ. This chain's CDR3 is CASSFEGFRSPLHF. CDR3 DNA sequence: TGTGCCAGCAGCTTCGAGGGTTTTAGATCACCCCTCCACTTT.

The chain joins TRBV30 to TRBJ1-1, with TRBD1 matching 7 bases. V shed 3 bases, J shed 7 bases, and the junction held 11 bases outside the gene matches. The germline gives CDR1 GTSNPN, CDR2 SVGIG (reference sequence). The CDR3 sequence is 14 residues long. In nucleotides, the CDR3 is TGTGCCTGGAGCCACCAGGGGGGATCGTTTGAAGCTTTCTTT. This sequence encodes CAWSHQGGSFEAFF. Looking up the rest from reference TRBV30 and TRBJ1-1 gives the full variable domain: SQTIHQWPATLVQPVGSPLSLECTVEGTSNPNLYWYRQAAGRGLQLLFYSVGIGQISSEVPQNLSASRPQDRQFILSSKKLLLSDSGFYLCAWSHQGGSFEAFFGQGTRLTVV.

The genes are TRBV18 and TRBJ2-7, with 9 positions matching TRBD1. The CDR3 has 16 amino acids. From germline, CDR1 is KGHSH and CDR2 LQKENI. The J segment lost 1 base and the V segment lost 3 bases, leaving 7 bases of the junction unmatched. The CDR3 sequence is CASSPLSGTGSYEQYF. The CDR3 nucleotides read TGTGCCAGCTCACCCCTATCCGGGACAGGGTCCTACGAGCAGTACTTC.

CDR3 nucleotide sequence: TGTGCCAGCACCCGATCGAGGGTGGGGGAGACCCAGTACTTC. Translated, it gives CASTRSRVGETQYF. V and J are TRBV2 and TRBJ2-5, with a weak D call TRBD2 (5 bases). V lost 7 bases to trimming and J lost 5 bases, with 17 bases between them. The CDR3 is made up of 14 amino acids. Germline V gene data show CDR1 as SNHLY and CDR2 as FYNNEI.

This clone was seen more than once but under ten times. This chain connects TRBV27 to TRBJ2-1; 9 bases fit TRBD2. The CDR3 extends over 17 amino acids. Germline CDR1 reads MNHEY; CDR2 reads SMNVEV (reference sequence). V was clipped by 5 bases and J by 0 bases; unmatched bases: 8. Written as DNA, the CDR3 is TGTGCCAGCAGTCGTAGCGGGAGTTTTCACTCCTACAATGAGCAGTTCTTC. This codes for CASSRSGSFHSYNEQFF.

This clone occurred a few times. The CDR3 loop reads CASSPNDRGYGYTF. CDR3 coding DNA: TGTGCCAGCAGCCCTAACGACAGGGGCTATGGCTACACCTTC. V usage is TRBV9 and J usage is TRBJ1-2, with 8 bases lining up with TRBD1. V gave up 4 bases and J gave up 4 bases; unmatched junction bases: 6. The CDR3 extends over 14 amino acids. Germline V CDR1 and CDR2: SGDLS, YYNGEE. The full variable domain, completed using reference TRBV9 and TRBJ1-2, is DSGVTQTPKHLITATGQRVTLRCSPRSGDLSVYWYQQSLDQGLQFLIQYYNGEERAKGNILERFSAQQFPDLHSELNLSSLELGDSALYFCASSPNDRGYGYTFGSGTRLTVV.

The rearrangement uses TRBV5-4 and TRBJ2-5, with 13 positions matching TRBD2. This CDR3 contains 16 residues. J was trimmed by 2 bases and V by 4 bases; bases with no gene match: 5. The germline gives CDR1 SGHNT, CDR2 YYREEE (reference sequence). CDR3 coding DNA: TGTGCCAGCAGCCCAGAGACTAGCGGGGGGCAAGAGACCCAGTACTTC. Protein product: CASSPETSGGQETQYF.

The chain couples TRBV11-2 to TRBJ1-4; no firm D call. V lost 4 bases and J lost 16, with 19 bases in between. The CDR3 has 13 amino acids. Germline CDR1 SGHAT, CDR2 FQNNGV. The CDR3: CASSSPDEEERFF. In nucleotides, the CDR3 is TGTGCCAGCAGCTCCCCAGACGAGGAGGAAAGGTTTTTT. Looking up the rest from reference TRBV11-2 and TRBJ1-4 gives the full variable domain: EAGVAQSPRYKIIEKRQSVAFWCNPISGHATLYWYQQILGQGPKLLIQFQNNGVVDDSQLPKDRFSAERLKGVDSTLKIQPAKLEDSAVYLCASSSPDEEERFFGSGTQLSVL.

The rearrangement links TRBV9 to TRBJ2-2; TRBD1 matches at 9 bases. V shed 3 bases, J shed 1 base, and the junction held 4 bases outside the gene matches. This CDR3 is built from 16 residues. Germline loops: CDR1 SGDLS, CDR2 YYNGEE. CDR3 amino acids: CASSARTGENTGELFF. CDR3 nucleotide sequence: TGTGCCAGCAGCGCACGGACAGGGGAGAACACCGGGGAGCTGTTTTTT.

This chain connects TRBV6-1 to TRBJ2-5; D possibly corresponds to TRBD2 (6 bases). With the DNA end fitting TRBJ2-7 better, the J assignment may be wrong. Per germline, CDR1 MNHNS and CDR2 SASEGT. The CDR3 length is 14 residues. The CDR3 DNA follows: TGTGCCAGCGCATACAGAGGGGAGGCCTACGAGCAGTACTTC. Translating it yields CASAYRGEAYEQYF.

This clone was detected a few times. This chain connects TRBV27 to TRBJ2-1, with TRBD1 matching 8 bases. CDR1 and CDR2 from the germline V gene are MNHEY and SMNVEV (reference sequence). Trimming cost V 6 bases and J 4 bases; bases outside gene matches: 5. The CDR3 has 14 residues. Written as DNA, the CDR3 is TGTGCCAGCAGATGGCAGGGGGCTTACAATGAGCAGTTCTTC. This sequence encodes CASRWQGAYNEQFF.

In DNA, the CDR3 is TGCGCCAGCAGCCACAATAGCGGGGGGTGGGATGAGCAGTTCTTC. As protein: CASSHNSGGWDEQFF. This chain uses TRBV5-1 with TRBJ2-1; 10 nucleotides agree with TRBD2. Losses at the gene ends were 4 bases for V and 8 bases for J; bases not matched to a gene: 9. The CDR3 has 15 amino acids. CDR1 and CDR2 from the germline V gene are SGHRS and YFSETQ.

The gene calls are TRBV9 and TRBJ2-5; a weak D match, TRBD1 (5 bases). The V end lost 2 bases, the J end lost 0 bases, and 14 bases lay between the germline ends. The germline V gene encodes CDR1 SGDLS and CDR2 YYNGEE. This CDR3 is 16 amino acids long. The CDR3 DNA reads as TGTGCCAGCAGCGTTGGGGCAGACCAGTACCAAGAGACCCAGTACTTC. Translation: CASSVGADQYQETQYF. The whole variable domain, filled in from reference TRBV9 and TRBJ2-5, reads DSGVTQTPKHLITATGQRVTLRCSPRSGDLSVYWYQQSLDQGLQFLIQYYNGEERAKGNILERFSAQQFPDLHSELNLSSLELGDSALYFCASSVGADQYQETQYFGPGTRLLVL.

The J gene is TRBJ1-5, the V gene TRBV19; D may be TRBD1 (5 bases). V was cut by 1 base and J by 2 bases, with 12 bases left in between. Germline CDR1 and CDR2: LNHDA and SQIVND (reference sequence). The CDR3 is made up of 16 amino acids. The chain's CDR3 is CASSIGTIRGNQPQHF. The DNA of the CDR3 is TGTGCCAGTAGTATAGGGACAATTCGGGGCAATCAGCCCCAGCATTTT.

The chain couples TRBV7-9 to TRBJ2-1; D call uncertain. The CDR3 loop spans 17 amino acids. Germline loops: CDR1 SEHNR, CDR2 FQNEAQ (reference sequence). The V and J ends lost 5 bases and 0 bases respectively, with 17 bases between them. This CDR3 reads CASSPVRQTSSYNEQFF. The CDR3 nucleotides read TGTGCCAGCAGCCCAGTGCGGCAGACCAGCTCCTACAATGAGCAGTTCTTC.

V usage is TRBV7-8 and J usage is TRBJ1-2, with D unresolved. V was cut by 4 bases and J by 3 bases, with 9 bases left in between. Germline values: CDR1 SGHVS, CDR2 FQNEAQ. There are 13 residues in the CDR3. CDR3 nucleotides: TGTGCCAGCAGCTCTGAGGGCTACTATGGCTACACCTTC. This encodes CASSSEGYYGYTF.

The rearrangement joins TRBV28 to TRBJ2-7; 7 bases match TRBD2. Germline V CDR1 and CDR2: MDHEN, SYDVKM. This CDR3 is built from 13 residues. Unmatched junction bases numbered 5, after V lost 6 bases and J lost 3 bases. The CDR3, as DNA: TGTGCCAGCAGCTGGGAGCGGGGCTACGAGCAGTACTTC. Amino acids: CASSWERGYEQYF.

CDR3 loop: CASSPRVAGSYEQYF. The CDR3 coding sequence is TGTGCCAGCAGCCCCCGGGTAGCGGGGTCCTACGAGCAGTACTTC. The gene calls are TRBV7-2 and TRBJ2-7; 8 positions agree with TRBD2. Germline loops: CDR1 SGHTA, CDR2 FQGNSA. V was pared by 5 bases and J by 1 base, with 7 bases of the junction left unmatched. The CDR3 runs to 15 residues. The full variable domain, completed using reference TRBV7-2 and TRBJ2-7, is GAGVSQSPSNKVTEKGKDVELRCDPISGHTALYWYRQSLGQGLEFLIYFQGNSAPDKSGLPSDRFSAERTGGSVSTLTIQRTQQEDSAVYLCASSPRVAGSYEQYFGPGTRLTVT.